The T cell receptor beta chain described here comes from a study of blood T cell repertoires in COVID-19. On the study more broadly: PBMCs, B-cell-depleted T cells, or T cells provided the cDNA or gDNA that made up the material.

This clone occurred once. Using immunoSEQ multiplex PCR, the repertoire was profiled, and TCRdb retains in-frame clones only, with some absent. Here the sample spans 200,000 to 300,000 clones, about 88% being singletons. Material: peripheral blood. The origin of this receptor is a man between 60 and 75 years old who had recovered from COVID-19.

The CDR3 DNA sequence: TGTGCCAGCAGCCCGACAGGGGGGGCGAACACCGGGGAGCTGTTTTTT. This gives the protein CASSPTGGANTGELFF. This chain links TRBV7-6 with TRBJ2-2, with 9 bases matching TRBD1. V shed 5 bases and J 0 bases; nucleotides not matched to a gene: 4. Per the germline V gene, CDR1 is SGHVS and CDR2 is FNYEAQ. CDR3 length equals 16 residues. Supplemented by reference TRBV7-6 and TRBJ2-2, the full variable domain reads GAGVSQSPRYKVTKRGQDVALRCDPISGHVSLYWYRQALGQGPEFLTYFNYEAQQDKSGLPNDRFSAERPEGSISTLTIQRTEQRDSAMYRCASSPTGGANTGELFFGEGSRLTVL.